Shown below are 22 T cell receptor beta chains from a single sample sequenced in a study of CD8+CD57+ T cells in acquired aplastic anemia. The sequenced patients had an expansion of CD8+CD57+ cells seen by flow cytometry. It was genomic DNA that served as the template for profiling TCR beta VDJ and CDR3. Each CDR3 protein gets one entry after TCRdb re-called the reads with MiXCR. The repertoire holds 220,000 or so distinct CDR3 sequences, with more than 55% as singletons. Sequenced input: sorted CD4+, CD8+, or CD8+CD57+ T cells (not recorded which) from PBMCs. The receptors shown here come from a human donor with aplastic anemia.

This rearrangement joins TRBV5-1 to TRBJ2-3; D unresolved. The CDR3 runs 14 residues. V gave up 1 base and J gave up 1 base, with 7 bases separating them. Germline V gene data show CDR1 as SGHRS and CDR2 as YFSETQ. CDR3 amino acids: CASSLFGRTDTQYF. The CDR3 DNA is TGCGCCAGCAGCTTGTTCGGGCGCACAGATACGCAGTATTTT.

The chain links TRBV27 to TRBJ2-6; D possibly corresponds to TRBD1 (6 bases). Germline CDR1 and CDR2: MNHEY and SMNVEV (reference sequence). V gave up 4 bases and J gave up 3 bases, with 13 bases separating them. The CDR3 is made up of 16 amino acids. The CDR3 loop is CASSSIGGSGANVLTF. For the CDR3, the DNA is TGTGCCAGCAGTTCAATAGGGGGAAGTGGGGCCAACGTCCTGACTTTC.

This rearrangement joins TRBV13 to TRBJ2-7; D is unresolved. From germline, CDR1 is PRHDT and CDR2 FYEKMQ (reference sequence). The CDR3 length is 11 residues. Trimming pared 3 bases from V and 5 bases from J, leaving 5 bases between. The CDR3 is CASSFGNEQYF. The CDR3 DNA reads as TGTGCCAGCAGCTTTGGCAACGAGCAGTACTTC.

This clonotype showed up just a few times. This chain joins TRBV12-3 or TRBV12-4 and TRBJ1-2; D ambiguous. Deletions cut 3 bases from V and 3 bases from J, with 8 bases between. The CDR3 contains 13 residues. The CDR3, as DNA: TGTGCCAGCAGTTTGGGCAACTACTATGGCTACACCTTC. Encoded protein: CASSLGNYYGYTF.

This clonotype was observed a few times. The chain employs TRBV20-1 and TRBJ2-3; D perhaps matches TRBD2 (5 bases). The CDR3 totals 13 residues. The germline V gene encodes CDR1 DFQATT and CDR2 SNEGSKA (reference sequence). With 4 bases removed from V and 5 bases from J, the gap between germline ends came to 13 bases. The DNA of the CDR3 is TGCAGTGCTAAAGCAGTACGGGGAGATACGCAGTATTTT. Translating it yields CSAKAVRGDTQYF.

The chain has TRBV25-1 and TRBJ1-1; no clear D. The CDR3 length is 14 residues. CDR1 and CDR2 from the germline V gene are MGHDK and SYGVNS. Trimming removed 0 bases at V and 1 base at J, with 6 bases between. The CDR3 protein is CASSEYPENTEAFF. The CDR3 bases are TGTGCCAGCAGTGAATATCCAGAGAACACTGAAGCTTTCTTT.

A word on this clonotype: One end of the junction fails to match germline, which may point to a read error. V usage is TRBV14 and J usage is TRBJ1-2; maybe TRBD1 (5 bases). This CDR3 comprises 17 residues. CDR1 and CDR2 from the germline V gene are SGHDN and FVKESK. As DNA, the CDR3 is TGTGCCAGCAGCCATCTACTAGCGGGGCACCAGAACTATGGCTGCACCTTC. Translation gives CASSHLLAGHQNYGCTF.

The genes are TRBV5-1 and TRBJ2-7, with D tentatively TRBD2 (6 bases). Trimming removed 4 bases at V and 5 bases at J, with 16 bases between. Germline values: CDR1 SGHRS, CDR2 YFSETQ. This CDR3 region has 14 residues. CDR3 residues: CASSAAEGSNEQYF. The CDR3, as DNA: TGCGCCAGCAGCGCCGCGGAGGGGTCGAACGAGCAGTACTTC.

The chain has TRBV7-9 and TRBJ1-5; the D gene is possibly TRBD1 (6 bases). Trimming took 3 bases from V and 4 from J, leaving 13 bases between them. The germline V gene encodes CDR1 SEHNR and CDR2 FQNEAQ (reference sequence). The CDR3 totals 15 residues. The CDR3 DNA follows: TGTGCCAGCAGCTTCGGGGGCAGTTTGAATCAGCCCCAGCATTTT. Encoded protein: CASSFGGSLNQPQHF. Full variable domain (missing parts from reference TRBV7-9 and TRBJ1-5): DTGVSQNPRHKITKRGQNVTFRCDPISEHNRLYWYRQTLGQGPEFLTYFQNEAQLEKSRLLSDRFSAERPKGSFSTLEIQRTEQGDSAMYLCASSFGGSLNQPQHFGDGTRLSIL.

V gene TRBV20-1 combines with J gene TRBJ2-1; 9 nucleotides align to TRBD1. Per the germline V gene, CDR1 is DFQATT and CDR2 is SNEGSKA (reference sequence). This CDR3 spans 14 amino acids. V lost 0 bases and J lost 9; bases outside the gene matches: 6. CDR3 residues: CSARDQTGGGEQFF. As DNA, the CDR3 is TGCAGTGCTAGAGATCAGACAGGGGGTGGTGAGCAGTTCTTC.

V and J are TRBV29-1 and TRBJ2-7; D ambiguous. V was pared by 3 bases and J by 1 base, with 4 bases between. This CDR3 is 11 amino acids long. Germline assignment: CDR1 SQVTM and CDR2 ANQGSEA. The DNA of the CDR3 is TGCAGCGTTGAGGGTTCCTACGAGCAGTACTTC. This gives the protein CSVEGSYEQYF.

The chain carries TRBV9 and TRBJ2-1; D is unclear. This CDR3 has 14 amino acids. Germline V lookup: CDR1 SGDLS, CDR2 YYNGEE. Trimming took 0 bases from V and 0 from J, leaving 4 bases between them. The CDR3 loop is CASSVAISYNEQFF. DNA for the CDR3: TGTGCCAGCAGCGTAGCTATCTCCTACAATGAGCAGTTCTTC.

Many counts were recorded for this clonotype. This chain links TRBV4-1 with TRBJ2-6; tentative D call: TRBD1 (5 bases). The V gene lost 0 bases and the J gene lost 4 bases, with 10 bases spanning the gap. Germline CDR1 and CDR2: MGHRA and YSYEKL. The CDR3 contains 16 residues. CDR3 DNA: TGCGCCAGCAGCCAAGATGCAGGGCAGGGGGCCAACGTCCTGACTTTC. Its translation: CASSQDAGQGANVLTF.

Here the CDR3 DNA reads TGTGCCAGCAGTGCGGGTGGGCACAATGAGCAGTTCTTC. Protein: CASSAGGHNEQFF. The chain uses TRBV12-3 or TRBV12-4 and TRBJ2-1; TRBD2 is a possible D gene (5 bases). This CDR3 comprises 13 residues. V lost 5 bases and J lost 5, with 10 bases in between.

This chain joins TRBV12-3 or TRBV12-4 and TRBJ2-5; tentatively, D is TRBD1 (6 bases). There are 13 residues in the CDR3. Trimming shortened V by 8 bases and J by 5 bases, and 15 bases separated the two germline ends. This chain's CDR3 is CASRDTGRETQYF. CDR3 sequence (DNA): TGTGCCAGCCGGGACACAGGCAGGGAGACCCAGTACTTC.

This chain links TRBV15 with TRBJ2-1; a weak D match, TRBD2 (5 bases). Trimming removed 1 base at V and 6 bases at J, with 7 bases between. There are 13 residues in the CDR3. Germline V gives CDR1 LNHNV, CDR2 YYDKDF (reference sequence). This CDR3 reads CATSRAGINEQFF. For the CDR3, the DNA is TGTGCCACCAGCAGAGCGGGGATCAATGAGCAGTTCTTC. The variable domain in full, completed from reference TRBV15 and TRBJ2-1, reads DAMVIQNPRYQVTQFGKPVTLSCSQTLNHNVMYWYQQKSSQAPKLLFHYYDKDFNNEADTPDNFQSRRPNTSFCFLDIRSPGLGDTAMYLCATSRAGINEQFFGPGTRLTVL.

With regard to this clonotype: A junction boundary mismatches the germline segment, possibly from a read error. The J gene is TRBJ2-7, the V gene TRBV5-6; either TRBD1 or TRBD2 may fit D (5 bases each). In germline, CDR1 is SGHDT, CDR2 YYEEEE. The CDR3 has 16 residues. The CDR3 nucleotides are TGTGCCAGCAACTTGGCAGCAGGGACGGGGTCCTACGAGCAGTACTTC. Amino acid sequence: CASNLAAGTGSYEQYF.

This clonotype was seen a single time. The chain has TRBV19 and TRBJ2-7, with TRBD1 as a possible D gene (5 bases). CDR3 length: 11 amino acids. V was pared by 10 bases and J by 3 bases, with 10 bases between. From germline, CDR1 is LNHDA and CDR2 SQIVND (reference sequence). CDR3 nucleotide sequence: TGTGCCACAGGACAAAACTACGAGCAGTACTTC. Amino acids: CATGQNYEQYF.

The chain uses TRBV7-9 and TRBJ2-3; D unclear. The germline gives CDR1 SEHNR, CDR2 FQNEAQ (reference sequence). The V and J ends lost 5 bases and 2 bases respectively, with 17 bases between them. The CDR3 loop spans 16 amino acids. This CDR3 reads CASSDGIGRTTDTQYF. The DNA of the CDR3 is TGTGCCAGCAGCGATGGTATAGGTCGTACCACAGATACGCAGTATTTT.

This rearrangement joins TRBV24-1 to TRBJ1-5; D gene unclear. Trimming shortened V by 5 bases and J by 4 bases, and 11 bases separated the two germline ends. The CDR3 has 14 residues. Germline V gene sequence: CDR1 KGHDR, CDR2 SFDVKD. In nucleotides, the CDR3 is TGTGCCACCAGTGTTCGGGGAATGAATCAGCCCCAGCATTTT. Translation gives CATSVRGMNQPQHF.

This rearrangement joins TRBV20-1 to TRBJ2-5; D gene ambiguous. The germline CDR1 and CDR2 sequences are DFQATT and SNEGSKA (reference sequence). V was clipped by 2 bases and J by 2 bases, with 18 bases between them. This CDR3 region has 16 residues. CDR3 nucleotide sequence: TGCAGTGCTAGAAGAGGCACGAGGACGTCACAAGAGACCCAGTACTTC. Amino acid sequence: CSARRGTRTSQETQYF.

About this clonotype itself: One end of the junction does not line up with germline, which may come from a read error. The rearrangement joins TRBV5-1 to TRBJ2-1, with 7 bases identical to TRBD2. CDR1 is SGHRS and CDR2 is YFSETQ in the germline V gene. The CDR3 covers 14 residues. This CDR3 reads CASSFASGYNEQFF. Written as DNA, the CDR3 is TGTGCCAGCAGCTTCGCTAGCGGCTACAATGAGCAGTTCTTC.